This is a list of T cell receptor beta chains from one sample in a study of blood T cell repertoires in COVID-19. The assay was immunoSEQ multiplex PCR, and TCRdb's table has in-frame clones only and misses some. The repertoire holds approximately 100,000 clones, approximately 87% seen once, with roughly 6.5% in the top ten. Material for sequencing was peripheral blood. These receptors were collected from a woman between 50 and 59 years old with acute or convalescent COVID-19. The CDR3 runs from the conserved cysteine through the conserved F or W. Each record gives: J gene, V gene, D gene, clone size, CDR3 DNA, CDR3 protein. The D gene is left open where the match is weak. Some rows mark clone size as missing; the rest say once, few, many or name a class of expanded clone.

J: TRBJ2-7
V: TRBV10-1
D: TRBD1
size: -
DNA: TGCGCCAGCAGTCCGGGACAGGGGTCCTACGAGCAGTACTTC
CDR3: CASSPGQGSYEQYF

J: TRBJ2-1
V: TRBV9
D: TRBD1
size: -
DNA: TGTGCCAGCAGCGCCGGGACAGCCTACAATGAGCAGTTCTTC
CDR3: CASSAGTAYNEQFF

J: TRBJ1-1
V: TRBV28
D: -
size: -
DNA: TGTGCCAGCAGTTTGGCGAGACTTGAAGCTTTCTTT
CDR3: CASSLARLEAFF

J: TRBJ1-6
V: TRBV6-5
D: TRBD1
size: -
DNA: TGTGCCAGCAGTTGGGACAGAAGATCATATAATTCACCCCTCCACTTT
CDR3: CASSWDRRSYNSPLHF

J: TRBJ2-7
V: TRBV7-9
D: TRBD2
size: -
DNA: TGTGCCAGCAGCTTTGGCCTAGCGGGAGGGGATAAGGAGCAGTACTTC
CDR3: CASSFGLAGGDKEQYF

J: TRBJ1-2
V: TRBV25-1
D: TRBD1
size: -
DNA: TGTGCCAGCAGTGACGGCCTTGACAGGGGGCTTGCTAATGGCTACACCTTC
CDR3: CASSDGLDRGLANGYTF

J: TRBJ2-1
V: TRBV5-1
D: TRBD2
size: once
DNA: TGCGCCAGCAGCTTGGTCGTGGGGGGGTATAATGAGCAGTTCTTC
CDR3: CASSLVVGGYNEQFF

J: TRBJ1-2
V: TRBV12-3/TRBV12-4
D: -
size: -
DNA: TGTGCCAGCAGTTTGGCGGGACGTTATGGCTACACCTTC
CDR3: CASSLAGRYGYTF

J: TRBJ2-3
V: TRBV7-6
D: TRBD2
size: -
DNA: TGTGCCAGCAGCTCGAGGCTAGCGCGGGGGACGACAGATACGCAGTATTTT
CDR3: CASSSRLARGTTDTQYF

J: TRBJ2-1
V: TRBV5-1
D: TRBD2
size: -
DNA: TGCGCCAGCAGCTTGACGGTAAGAGGTAGCGGGCGTCCTTACAATGAGCAGTTCTTC
CDR3: CASSLTVRGSGRPYNEQFF

J: TRBJ2-1
V: TRBV11-3
D: TRBD2
size: once
DNA: TGTGCCAGCAGCCTAGCGGGGTACAATGAGCAGTTCTTC
CDR3: CASSLAGYNEQFF

J: TRBJ2-1
V: TRBV5-8
D: -
size: once
DNA: TGTGCCACTCGGGACTTCATATCCTACAATGAGCAGTTCTTC
CDR3: CATRDFISYNEQFF

J: TRBJ1-5
V: TRBV5-1
D: TRBD1
size: -
DNA: TGCGCCAGCAGCTTGAACGGACAGGGAAATCAGCCCCAGCATTTT
CDR3: CASSLNGQGNQPQHF

J: TRBJ1-4
V: TRBV24-1
D: -
size: -
DNA: TGTGCCACCAGTGAGTGTTTCGAACAGAAAAAACTGTTTTTT
CDR3: CATSECFEQKKLFF

J: TRBJ1-3
V: TRBV6-6
D: TRBD1
size: -
DNA: TGTGCCAGCAGTTACCCGGACAGGGCGATCGGAAACACCATATATTTT
CDR3: CASSYPDRAIGNTIYF

J: TRBJ1-6
V: TRBV19
D: -
size: -
DNA: TGTGCCAGTTCAGGCCCGGGGGATTCACCCCTCCACTTT
CDR3: CASSGPGDSPLHF

J: TRBJ2-3
V: TRBV15
D: -
size: -
DNA: TGTGCCACCAGCAGAGGCGGGTCACACTTTGGGGCGCAGTATTTT
CDR3: CATSRGGSHFGAQYF

J: TRBJ1-1
V: TRBV19
D: TRBD1
size: -
DNA: TGTGCCAGTAGTATAAGGGGGCCGAGAGGGGCACCTGGGAGAGACACTGAAGCTTTCTTT
CDR3: CASSIRGPRGAPGRDTEAFF

J: TRBJ1-5
V: TRBV7-8
D: -
size: few
DNA: TGTGCCAGCAGCTTGGACTTGCGTACCTATAGCAATCAGCCCCAGCATTTT
CDR3: CASSLDLRTYSNQPQHF

J: TRBJ2-5
V: TRBV6-5
D: -
size: -
DNA: TGTGCCAGCAGCTACTCCAGGGCTCAAGAGACCCAGTACTTC
CDR3: CASSYSRAQETQYF

J: TRBJ1-1
V: TRBV11-2
D: -
size: few
DNA: TGTGCCAGCCACGTAGGCGGGCCCCCGATGAACACTGAAGCTTTCTTT
CDR3: CASHVGGPPMNTEAFF

J: TRBJ1-4
V: TRBV5-6
D: TRBD1
size: -
DNA: TGTGCCAGCAGCTTGGGACAGGGACAACTAGTTAATGAAAAACTGTTTTTT
CDR3: CASSLGQGQLVNEKLFF

J: TRBJ2-7
V: TRBV25-1
D: -
size: -
DNA: TGTGCCAGTGGGGGGAACGGGGCCAGACCTTCCTACGAGCAGTACTTC
CDR3: CASGGNGARPSYEQYF

J: TRBJ1-2
V: TRBV3-1/TRBV3-2
D: -
size: -
DNA: TGTGCCAGCAGCCAAGGTGGGGCCGTCTATGGCTACACCTTC
CDR3: CASSQGGAVYGYTF

J: TRBJ1-5
V: TRBV19
D: -
size: -
DNA: TGTGCCAGTAGTCACCAGGGTTTACCATATAGCAATCAGCCCCAGCATTTT
CDR3: CASSHQGLPYSNQPQHF

J: TRBJ1-1
V: TRBV10-1
D: -
size: -
DNA: TGCGCCAGCAGTGAGTCGAAATCCCGGGCTGAAGCTTTCTTT
CDR3: CASSESKSRAEAFF

J: TRBJ2-7
V: TRBV3-1/TRBV3-2
D: -
size: -
DNA: TGTGCCAGCAGCCGAATAGGGGGCTACGAGCAGTACTTC
CDR3: CASSRIGGYEQYF

J: TRBJ1-1
V: TRBV28
D: -
size: -
DNA: TGTGCCAGCAGCTCCCTTTTGGGGCGAAGAGCTTTCTTT
CDR3: CASSSLLGRRAFF

J: TRBJ1-4
V: TRBV5-5
D: -
size: -
DNA: TGTGCCAGCAGCTTGGCCGCCAGTGAAAAACTGTTTTTT
CDR3: CASSLAASEKLFF

J: TRBJ1-1
V: TRBV30
D: -
size: -
DNA: TGTGCCTGGAGTCGAGGGGGACGGACTGAAGCTTTCTTT
CDR3: CAWSRGGRTEAFF

J: TRBJ2-3
V: TRBV6-1
D: TRBD2
size: -
DNA: TGTGCCATCGGACTAGCGGGGCGAGATACGCAGTATTTT
CDR3: CAIGLAGRDTQYF